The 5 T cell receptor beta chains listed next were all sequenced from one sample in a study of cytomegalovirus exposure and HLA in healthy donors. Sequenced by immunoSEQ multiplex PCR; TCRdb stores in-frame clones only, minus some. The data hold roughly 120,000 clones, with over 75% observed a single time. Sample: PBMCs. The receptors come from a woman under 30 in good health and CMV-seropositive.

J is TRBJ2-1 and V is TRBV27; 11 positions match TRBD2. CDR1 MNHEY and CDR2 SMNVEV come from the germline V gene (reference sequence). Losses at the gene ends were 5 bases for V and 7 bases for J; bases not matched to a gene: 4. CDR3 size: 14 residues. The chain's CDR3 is CASSQGLAANEQFF. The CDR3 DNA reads TGTGCCAGCAGTCAGGGACTAGCGGCGAATGAGCAGTTCTTC.

CDR3 DNA: TGTGCCAGCAGCCCCGGGACAGAGCTTAATGAAAAACTGTTTTTT. Protein product: CASSPGTELNEKLFF. V is TRBV7-9 and J is TRBJ1-4, with TRBD1 matching 7 bases. J lost 4 bases, V lost 5 bases, and 7 bases had no gene match. The CDR3 contains 15 residues. Germline loops: CDR1 SEHNR, CDR2 FQNEAQ (reference sequence).

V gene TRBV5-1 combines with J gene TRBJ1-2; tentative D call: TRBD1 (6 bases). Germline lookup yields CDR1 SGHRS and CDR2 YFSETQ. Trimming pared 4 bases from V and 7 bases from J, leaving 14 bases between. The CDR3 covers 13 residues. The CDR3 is CASSLSGQSGYTF. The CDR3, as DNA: TGCGCCAGCAGCCTGTCCGGACAGTCTGGCTACACCTTC.

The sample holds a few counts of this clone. The CDR3 region is CASSVGGHAVGYTF. DNA for the CDR3: TGTGCCAGCAGCGTAGGGGGGCACGCTGTTGGCTACACCTTC. V gene TRBV9 combines with J gene TRBJ1-2, with D tentatively TRBD1 (6 bases). Germline CDR1 reads SGDLS; CDR2 reads YYNGEE. This CDR3 is 14 amino acids long. Trimming took 0 bases from V and 7 from J, leaving 13 bases between them. The full variable domain, its missing parts supplied by reference TRBV9 and TRBJ1-2, is DSGVTQTPKHLITATGQRVTLRCSPRSGDLSVYWYQQSLDQGLQFLIQYYNGEERAKGNILERFSAQQFPDLHSELNLSSLELGDSALYFCASSVGGHAVGYTFGSGTRLTVV.

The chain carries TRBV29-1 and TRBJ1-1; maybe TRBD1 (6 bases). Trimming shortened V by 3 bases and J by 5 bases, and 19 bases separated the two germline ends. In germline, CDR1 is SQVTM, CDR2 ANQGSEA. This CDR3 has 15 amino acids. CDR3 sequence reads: CSVDIMYGGFTEAFF. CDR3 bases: TGCAGCGTTGATATTATGTATGGGGGCTTTACTGAAGCTTTCTTT.